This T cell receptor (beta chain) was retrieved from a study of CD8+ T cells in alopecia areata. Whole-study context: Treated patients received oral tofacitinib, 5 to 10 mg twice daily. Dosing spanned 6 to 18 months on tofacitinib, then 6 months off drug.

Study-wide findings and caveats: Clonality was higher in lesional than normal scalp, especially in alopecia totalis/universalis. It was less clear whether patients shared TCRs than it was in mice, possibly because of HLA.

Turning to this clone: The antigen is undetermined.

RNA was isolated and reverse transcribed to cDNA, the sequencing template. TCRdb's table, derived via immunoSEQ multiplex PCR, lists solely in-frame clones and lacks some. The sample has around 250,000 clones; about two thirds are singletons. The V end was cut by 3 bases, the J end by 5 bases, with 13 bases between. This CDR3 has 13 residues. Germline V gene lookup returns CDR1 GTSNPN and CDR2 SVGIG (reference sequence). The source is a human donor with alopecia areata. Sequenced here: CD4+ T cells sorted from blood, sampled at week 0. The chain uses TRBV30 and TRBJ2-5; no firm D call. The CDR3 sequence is CAWSPWAWETQYF. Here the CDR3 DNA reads TGTGCCTGGAGCCCCTGGGCATGGGAGACCCAGTACTTC.